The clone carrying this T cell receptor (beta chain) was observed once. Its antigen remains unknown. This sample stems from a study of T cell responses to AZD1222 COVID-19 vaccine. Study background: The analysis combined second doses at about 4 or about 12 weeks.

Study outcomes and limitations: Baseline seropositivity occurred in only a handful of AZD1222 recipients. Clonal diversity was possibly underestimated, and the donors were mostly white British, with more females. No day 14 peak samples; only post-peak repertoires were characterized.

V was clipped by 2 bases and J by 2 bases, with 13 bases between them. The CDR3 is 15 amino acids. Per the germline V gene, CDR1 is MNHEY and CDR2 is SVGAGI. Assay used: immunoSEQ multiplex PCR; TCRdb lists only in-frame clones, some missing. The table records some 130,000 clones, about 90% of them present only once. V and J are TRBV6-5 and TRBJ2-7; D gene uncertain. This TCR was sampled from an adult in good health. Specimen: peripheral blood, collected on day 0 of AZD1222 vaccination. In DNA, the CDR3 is TGTGCCAGCAGTTACCGTGCGGATCTGACCTACGAGCAGTACTTC. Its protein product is CASSYRADLTYEQYF.